This T cell receptor (beta chain) was profiled in a study of blood T cell repertoires in COVID-19 (dated by TCRdb to 2020 to 2022). Study-level background: The collaborator samples originated in the United States, Italy and Spain and spanned the acute and convalescent phases of COVID-19. The sample metadata nearly always contained a de-identified subject ID, COVID-19 status, age in years and sex. The samples were drawn from two sources: the first 160 participants of the ongoing ImmuneRACE study, and over 950 subjects contributed by 6 global collaborators. The material from the prospective study consisted of cDNA or gDNA derived from T cells, B-cell-depleted T cells, or PBMCs. The dataset comprised deeply sampled blood TCRbeta repertoires from subjects exposed to, actively infected with, or recovered from COVID-19. Where HLA class I and class II types were available, the types were taken from metadata supplied by the sample provider, not from assay-based typing. The repertoires were made available in a free public database intended to serve as a resource for research on the immune response to SARS-CoV-2.

Details on this clone: There is no known antigen for this receptor. Nothing much larger sits one base from this clone, and base qualities are not available.

The study at large found these results: How much clinical and demographic metadata was included differed by source and by participant, and the metadata was provided uncurated.

Collaborating institutions collected whole blood in K2EDTA tubes following their own protocols. For TCRbeta analysis, collaborators shipped samples in one of three forms: frozen whole blood, isolated PBMCs, or DNA extracted from either of those sample types. TCRbeta CDR3 regions were amplified from genomic DNA using the immunoSEQ Assay, a bias-controlled multiplex PCR. For the original study's pipeline: Within the assay, amplification of reference gene primers was used to estimate how many nucleated cells each sample contained. To quantify the absolute abundance of each unique TCRbeta CDR3 rearrangement, sequence reads were collapsed and filtered. For each sample, productive Simpson clonality was calculated as the square root of Simpson's diversity index across productive rearrangements. Drawn from immuneACCESS, this table holds only the in-frame rearrangements with V and J called that TCRdb kept. Clones are partly lost; checked studies trace under half to an unresolved V gene and leave the rest unexplained. For V, J and clone size, that table is used; D and trimming come from the DNA. The sample contains under 200,000 clones, roughly 90% of them found a single time. The leading ten clones occupy approximately 0.56% of the sample.

Measured from the cysteine to the phenylalanine, the CDR3 is 13 residues long. Solely the CDR3 DNA is kept, with 39 bases framed from the first base. V is cut by 3 bases and J by 5 bases, and the space between the germline ends is 8 bases. In the germline V gene (reference sequence), CDR1 corresponds to LNHDA and CDR2 to SQIVND. Recombination connected TRBV19 to TRBJ2-1; a tentative D match to TRBD2 spans 5 bases. The receptor was derived from a man aged 45-65 years with acute or convalescent COVID-19. The sample consisted of peripheral blood. CDR3 protein: CASSMRANNEQFF. The bases read TGTGCCAGTAGTATGCGGGCAAACAATGAGCAGTTCTTC.